These T cell receptor beta chains were read from a single sample in a study of T-cell reconstitution after alpha-beta-depleted transplantation in children. MiXCR, run by TCRdb on the PCR reads, gives a single entry per CDR3 protein. The table has about 980,000 distinct CDR3 sequences, about 29% seen once. This specimen was PBMCs, mostly from graft donor cells, taken 360 days after TCRalphabeta/CD19-depleted stem cell transplant. Every receptor here comes from a boy under two years old who had a stem cell transplant for SCID, so the T cells may come from the graft donor. Each CDR3 is given with its conserved first and last residue. The order of the fields is V gene, J gene, D gene, clone size, CDR3 DNA, CDR3 protein. D genes are given only for firm matches. Clone size, where shown, is once, few, many, or a class for clones that have expanded.

TRBV20-1,TRBJ2-7,.,few,TGCAGTGCTAGAGAGACTTTTTCAGGGACCTCCTACGAGCAGTACTTC,CSARETFSGTSYEQYF
TRBV6-5,TRBJ1-4,.,.,TGTGCCAGCAGTCACTTAGAGAGAAACAAGGAAAAACTGTTTTTT,CASSHLERNKEKLFF
TRBV5-6,TRBJ2-3,TRBD2,.,TGTGCCAGCAGCTTGAGCCCTAGCGGGGGGCTCACAGATACGCAGTATTTT,CASSLSPSGGLTDTQYF
TRBV6-5,TRBJ1-3,.,.,TGTGCCAGCAGTTTCTCTACAGGAAACACCATATATTTT,CASSFSTGNTIYF
TRBV13,TRBJ2-2,.,.,TGTGCCAGCAGCCCCGCCGTGGCGCACACCGGGGAGCTGTTTTTT,CASSPAVAHTGELFF
TRBV5-1,TRBJ2-1,TRBD2,few,TGCGCCAGCAGCTGGCGGGGGACTGAGCAGTTCTTC,CASSWRGTEQFF
TRBV29-1,TRBJ1-1,.,few,TGCAGCGGGCAGGGGCGCCCGGGCACTGAAGCTTTCTTT,CSGQGRPGTEAFF
TRBV9,TRBJ2-3,.,few,TGTGCCAGCAGCGTAGAAGCGGACCGCACAGATACGCAGTATTTT,CASSVEADRTDTQYF
TRBV5-1,TRBJ2-3,TRBD2,.,TGCGCCAGCAGGCCTACCCTAGCGGGGGGAAATACGCAGTATTTT,CASRPTLAGGNTQYF
TRBV9,TRBJ2-1,.,few,TGTGCCAGCAGCGCCCGGGCGGATGAGCAGTTCTTC,CASSARADEQFF